This T cell receptor (beta chain) was captured by sequencing in a study of cytomegalovirus exposure and HLA in healthy donors. The V gene lost 0 bases and the J gene lost 4 bases, with 9 bases spanning the gap. Per germline, CDR1 GTSNPN and CDR2 SVGIG (reference sequence). CDR3 length: 14 amino acids. This PCR relied on a set of 60 Vbeta primers and 13 Jbeta primers. TCRdb keeps only in-frame clones here, not all; method: immunoSEQ multiplex PCR. The data contain about 150,000 clones, approximately 79% of them singletons. Worth noting for this clone: Its target is unknown.

Broader study findings: 87-base-pair reads could not separate some V segments, including TRBV6-2 and TRBV6-3.

The V gene is TRBV30, the J gene TRBJ2-2, with unresolved D. This receptor was identified in a male donor in good health and CMV-seronegative. Sample: PBMCs. CDR3 region: CAWSVQQVTGELFF. CDR3 nucleotide sequence: TGTGCCTGGAGTGTGCAGCAGGTCACCGGGGAGCTGTTTTTT.